These 13 T cell receptor beta chains originate from one sample sequenced in a study of T cell responses to AZD1222 COVID-19 vaccine (dated by TCRdb to about 2021). The label giving this sample's time point can be read as: baseline before first vaccination. The treatment or condition label on this specimen signifies: meningococcal conjugate vaccine given as trial control. The library was generated by the immunoSEQ multiplex PCR assay. The table comes from immuneACCESS by way of TCRdb, which keeps in-frame sequences with V and J called. Part of the clones is missing from these tables; in studies checked, under half for an unresolved V gene and the rest for unknown reasons. Recorded for this sample are 100,000 to 150,000 clones; about 92% of them occurred a single time. Together, the top ten hold 4% to 5.5% of the sample. The material was peripheral blood, obtained on day 0 of MenACWY control vaccination. These TCRs come from an adult in good health.

This chain uses TRBV28 with TRBJ1-1; possible D gene TRBD1, 6 bases. Looked up from germline, CDR1 is MDHEN and CDR2 is SYDVKM. This CDR3 contains 14 residues. The V and J ends lost 2 bases and 6 bases respectively, with 13 bases between them. The CDR3 DNA reads TGTGCCAGCAGTTTACCGGCAGGGGTCGCTGAAGCTTTCTTT. Amino acids: CASSLPAGVAEAFF.

This clone was seen only a few times. V is TRBV3-1 (or the pseudogene TRBV3-2) and J is TRBJ1-3; TRBD1 is a possible D gene (5 bases). Trimming cost V 3 bases and J 0 bases, with 9 bases left between them. The CDR3 loop spans 15 amino acids. The germline V gene has CDR1 LGHDT and CDR2 YNNKEL (reference sequence). DNA for the CDR3: TGTGCCAGCAGCCACACAGGAGTCTCTGGAAACACCATATATTTT. The encoded protein is CASSHTGVSGNTIYF.

The chain links TRBV9 to TRBJ2-3; D is unclear. Germline V CDR1 and CDR2: SGDLS, YYNGEE. Trimming shortened V by 0 bases and J by 6 bases, and 11 bases separated the two germline ends. The CDR3 loop spans 14 amino acids. The CDR3 region is CASSVDTPWDTQYF. CDR3 nucleotides: TGTGCCAGCAGCGTAGACACGCCTTGGGATACGCAGTATTTT.

The chain uses TRBV6-2 or TRBV6-3 and TRBJ2-1; no clear D gene. CDR3 length: 13 amino acids. Germline CDR1 reads MNHEY; CDR2 reads SVGEGT. V lost 4 bases to trimming and J lost 4 bases, with 8 bases between them. The chain's CDR3 is CASSSSYYNEQFF. In nucleotides, the CDR3 is TGTGCCAGCAGTTCTTCCTATTACAATGAGCAGTTCTTC.

This clone was observed a single time. This chain links TRBV5-8 with TRBJ2-2; a weak D match, TRBD1 (6 bases). The germline V gene has CDR1 SGHTS and CDR2 YDEGEE. V was shortened by 3 bases and J by 3 bases, with 9 bases between the two germline ends. CDR3 length: 14 residues. For the CDR3, the DNA is TGTGCCAGCAGCTCAGGACAGTACACCGGGGAGCTGTTTTTT. Translation: CASSSGQYTGELFF.

The CDR3 sequence: CASSLPGLAGNEQFF. DNA for the CDR3: TGTGCCAGCAGCCTACCGGGACTAGCGGGAAATGAGCAGTTCTTC. The rearrangement uses TRBV7-6 and TRBJ2-1; 13 positions match TRBD2. Germline CDR1 is SGHVS and CDR2 is FNYEAQ. V gave up 5 bases and J gave up 7 bases; unmatched junction bases: 5. CDR3 length equals 15 residues.

The chain uses TRBV2 and TRBJ1-2; the D is unclear. Germline loops: CDR1 SNHLY, CDR2 FYNNEI. This CDR3 has 14 amino acids. Trimming pared 3 bases from V and 1 base from J, leaving 9 bases between. CDR3 sequence reads: CASSESGFNYGYTF. Here the CDR3 DNA reads TGTGCCAGCAGTGAGTCAGGTTTTAACTATGGCTACACCTTC.

J is TRBJ2-2 and V is TRBV15; D is uncertain. This CDR3 has 14 amino acids. With 4 bases removed from V and 0 bases from J, the gap between germline ends came to 6 bases. The germline gives CDR1 LNHNV, CDR2 YYDKDF (reference sequence). Written as DNA, the CDR3 is TGTGCCACCAGCACCCAGGCGAACACCGGGGAGCTGTTTTTT. Its translation: CATSTQANTGELFF.

The chain joins TRBV2 to TRBJ2-1, with TRBD2 matching 14 bases. With 6 bases clipped from V and 7 bases from J, the junction kept 8 bases outside the gene matches. The germline gives CDR1 SNHLY, CDR2 FYNNEI. This CDR3 spans 16 amino acids. The CDR3 region is CASSDAGLAGVNEQFF. CDR3 sequence (DNA): TGTGCCAGCAGCGACGCGGGACTAGCGGGGGTTAATGAGCAGTTCTTC.

There are a few counts of this clone. The V and J genes are TRBV6-1 and TRBJ1-6; D is uncertain. The CDR3 spans 14 residues. The germline V and J ends were trimmed by 6 bases and 5 bases, with 11 bases remaining between them. CDR1 is MNHNS, CDR2 SASEGT, per germline. This chain's CDR3 is CASSTAGNNSPLHF. Here the CDR3 DNA reads TGTGCCAGCAGCACGGCGGGAAATAATTCACCCCTCCACTTT.

The chain employs TRBV29-1 and TRBJ1-6, with unresolved D. CDR1 is SQVTM, CDR2 ANQGSEA, per germline. The CDR3 spans 15 residues. Trimming removed 0 bases at V and 5 bases at J, with 11 bases between. The CDR3 region is CSVEEVGGNNSPLHF. In DNA, the CDR3 is TGCAGCGTTGAAGAGGTTGGCGGAAATAATTCACCCCTCCACTTT.

The CDR3, as DNA: TGCGCCAGCAGCTTGCCGGGGGCGCCCACCGGGGAGCTGTTTTTT. Amino acids: CASSLPGAPTGELFF. The chain is built from TRBV5-1 and TRBJ2-2; D tentatively fits TRBD1 or TRBD2 (6 bases each). Germline V lookup: CDR1 SGHRS, CDR2 YFSETQ. V gave up 1 base and J gave up 4 bases, with 11 bases separating them. The CDR3 is made up of 15 amino acids.

This rearrangement joins TRBV19 to TRBJ2-1; 7 nucleotides align to TRBD2. CDR1 and CDR2 from the germline V gene are LNHDA and SQIVND (reference sequence). V gave up 4 bases and J gave up 3 bases; unmatched junction bases: 24. The CDR3 runs 21 residues. The CDR3 loop is CASSTHPPGSGLARGYNEQFF. CDR3 coding DNA: TGTGCCAGTAGTACGCACCCCCCGGGTAGCGGGCTAGCACGCGGCTACAATGAGCAGTTCTTC.